The source of this T cell receptor (beta chain) is a study of neurological immune-mediated disorders. Study findings and constraints: One related-CDR3 cluster, identified by phylogenetic grouping, held the repertoires of 18 of 34 multiple sclerosis patients and was a possible signature. No clinical or MRI feature was associated with the multiple sclerosis repertoire cluster.

The unsorted libraries were made from 2 million PBMCs kept at -80 C. Trimming removed 6 bases at V and 4 bases at J, with 15 bases between. This CDR3 is built from 14 residues. From germline, CDR1 is MNHEY and CDR2 SMNVEV (reference sequence). The cDNA came from 5'RACE with 10-nucleotide random UMIs. One entry per CDR3 protein, called by TCRdb with MiXCR from the 5' RACE reads. Counted here are 70,000 to 90,000 distinct CDR3 sequences, 4% to 6% occurring once; the ten biggest clones make up about 2.4%. This clonotype was seen repeatedly, ten times or more. What it recognizes is unknown. Input material: PBMCs. This clonotype was sampled from a woman between 25 and 40 years old with multiple sclerosis. V and J are TRBV27 and TRBJ1-2; D gene ambiguous. The chain's CDR3 is CASRPGDSIYGYTF. DNA for the CDR3: TGTGCCAGCAGGCCGGGTGATAGCATCTATGGCTACACCTTC.